Listed below are T cell receptor beta chains from one sample, sequenced in a study of T cell changes during pregnancy in multiple sclerosis. Data came from immunoSEQ multiplex PCR; TCRdb stores just in-frame clones and leaves some out. The sample shows tens of thousands of clones, about nine tenths of them seen only once. The sample consisted of CD4+ T cells from peripheral blood mononuclear cells, taken in the first trimester of pregnancy. Receptor source: a female donor with multiple sclerosis, enrolled in a pregnancy study. The conserved cysteine and the conserved F or W are not part of the CDR3 here.

cdr3_aa | v_call
ASSLAGLAGGRDEQF | TRBV5-4
ASSRGRTGDLSGNTIY | TRBV5-6
ASSYSEGKSYEQY | TRBV6-5
ASSAGQKNIQY | TRBV19
ASSPRSYEQY | TRBV2
ASSLARGGLGYT | TRBV5-6
ASRSGVEGEQF | TRBV28
ASSSRANTGELF | TRBV5-1
ASSIDSYQPQH | TRBV28
ASSPYRGTYGYT | TRBV6-5
ASSYDSSNTEAF | TRBV2
ASSLGLAGSYEQY | TRBV5-1
ASSGQAQNTIY | TRBV6-6
ASSDLGSGQNIQY | TRBV19
ASSQDRAPNEKLF | TRBV19
ASSQREDRADTQY | TRBV4-3
ASSHLAGAGNEQF | TRBV6-5
ASSLYPGGAF | TRBV28
ASRRERVTGELF | TRBV6-1
ASSTTPGYEQY | TRBV7-2
ASSEISYNEQF | TRBV5-1
ASSRGQGTLRTEAF | TRBV4-2
ASSLFVSAVTSKETQY | TRBV5-6
ASSPGAGVGTEAF | TRBV5-1
ASSSQGFHYT | TRBV7-2
ASSEIGIRSYNEQF | TRBV10-1
ASSLDGTHYYEQY | TRBV5-1
ASSAGIPLADTQY | TRBV2
AWRQGGYT | TRBV30
ASSYTGLISYGYT | TRBV28
AWEGQSPPQH | TRBV30
ASSLAGRGNQPQH | TRBV5-1
ASSLRFSESGINEQF | TRBV27
AWSVRGNTIY | TRBV30
ASSYRLAGLDEQY | TRBV27
ASSLPGQSNQPQH | TRBV28
ASSHQRTRMYEQY | TRBV13
ASSLAGGRETQY | TRBV28
ASILAGSNEQF | TRBV27
ASSLQLAGGPSYNEQF | TRBV2
ASSLAASGAYEQY | TRBV5-4